The 7 T cell receptor beta chains in this list originate from one sample, sequenced in a study of identical twins (dated by TCRdb to the mid-2010s). The receptor library was made with 5' RACE. The listed sequencing device is Illumina HiSeq 2000. Using fastp trimming at Q25 and MiXCR clonotype assembly, TCRdb reanalyzed the public sequencing data and kept in-frame beta chains. Each record represents a unique CDR3 protein, reported with the most common genes and DNA among its rows. The sample has 690,000 or so distinct CDR3 sequences on record, over 8.5% of them singletons. The top ten constitute 0.75% to 1% of the sample. This sample also appeared in a second study, on yellow fever vaccine responses in identical twins.

Sequenced input: PBMCs. These receptors all come from a woman aged 18-29 years in good health.

This clonotype was detected only a few times. The chain joins TRBV29-1 to TRBJ1-2; D possibly corresponds to TRBD1 (5 bases). The CDR3 runs 13 residues. Germline V gives CDR1 SQVTM, CDR2 ANQGSEA. CDR3 in amino acids: CSSETDLNYGYTF. Written as DNA, the CDR3 is TGCAGTTCCGAGACAGACTTGAACTATGGCTACACCTTC.

This clonotype was recorded at least ten times. V usage is TRBV10-3 and J usage is TRBJ2-3; the match to TRBD2 covers 11 bases. V shed 3 bases and J 1 base; nucleotides not matched to a gene: 0. Germline V gene sequence: CDR1 ENHRY, CDR2 SYGVKD. The CDR3 loop spans 15 amino acids. The CDR3 DNA reads TGTGCCATCAGTGAACTAGCGGGGGGCACAGATACGCAGTATTTT. This codes for CAISELAGGTDTQYF.

This clonotype came up many times. The chain recombines TRBV4-2 with TRBJ2-1; 7 positions match TRBD1. The ends lost 0 bases at V and 8 bases at J; junction bases unmatched: 7. The germline gives CDR1 LGHNA, CDR2 YNFKEQ. The CDR3 runs to 15 residues. The CDR3 is CASSQDEGASYEQFF. The CDR3 DNA follows: TGTGCCAGCAGCCAAGATGAGGGGGCGAGCTATGAGCAGTTCTTC.

The V gene is TRBV7-9, the J gene TRBJ1-5; D gene ambiguous. The V gene lost 6 bases and the J gene lost 3 bases, with 12 bases spanning the gap. CDR3 length: 14 amino acids. Germline V CDR1 and CDR2: SEHNR, FQNEAQ (reference sequence). CDR3 residues: CASSKDGYNQPQHF. The CDR3 nucleotides read TGTGCCAGCAGTAAGGACGGGTACAATCAGCCCCAGCATTTT. Filled out from reference TRBV7-9 and TRBJ1-5, the complete variable domain reads DTGVSQNPRHKITKRGQNVTFRCDPISEHNRLYWYRQTLGQGPEFLTYFQNEAQLEKSRLLSDRFSAERPKGSFSTLEIQRTEQGDSAMYLCASSKDGYNQPQHFGDGTRLSIL.

Only a few counts were recorded for this clonotype. The rearrangement joins TRBV7-2 to TRBJ1-1; no definite D call. The CDR3 extends over 13 amino acids. The V gene lost 6 bases and the J gene lost 4 bases, with 12 bases spanning the gap. Looked up from germline, CDR1 is SGHTA and CDR2 is FQGNSA. CDR3 coding DNA: TGTGCCAGCAGTACCAAATTAAGCACTGAAGCTTTCTTT. Its translation is CASSTKLSTEAFF.

At least ten counts were recorded for this clonotype. This rearrangement joins TRBV18 to TRBJ2-1; D gene ambiguous. V was pared by 6 bases and J by 0 bases, with 21 bases between. Per the germline V gene, CDR1 is KGHSH and CDR2 is LQKENI. This CDR3 is 18 amino acids long. The CDR3 DNA sequence: TGTGCCAGCTCCCTTAAATCCCCTAGTCCCAGCTCCTACAATGAGCAGTTCTTC. It encodes CASSLKSPSPSSYNEQFF.

This chain links TRBV12-3 or TRBV12-4 with TRBJ1-2; possibly TRBD1 for D (5 bases). This CDR3 region has 14 residues. Trimming left V 8 bases short and J 5 bases short, with 18 bases between. In DNA form, the CDR3 reads TGTGCCAGCCGAAACTCAGGGTCGGGTTATGGCTACACCTTC. Translating gives CASRNSGSGYGYTF.